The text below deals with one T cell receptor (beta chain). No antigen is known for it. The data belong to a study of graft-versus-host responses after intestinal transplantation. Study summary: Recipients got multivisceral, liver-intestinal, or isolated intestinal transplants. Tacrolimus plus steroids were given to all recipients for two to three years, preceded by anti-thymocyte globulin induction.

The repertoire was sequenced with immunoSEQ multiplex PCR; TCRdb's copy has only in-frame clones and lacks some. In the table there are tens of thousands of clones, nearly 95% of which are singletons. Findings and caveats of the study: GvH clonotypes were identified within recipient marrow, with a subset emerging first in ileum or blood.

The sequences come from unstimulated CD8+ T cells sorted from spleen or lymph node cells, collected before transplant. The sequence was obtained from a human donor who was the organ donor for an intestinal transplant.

The CDR3 sequence is CASSWGRDRGPYGYTF. The CDR3 region has the DNA TGTGCCAGCTCATGGGGACGGGACAGGGGGCCCTATGGCTACACCTTC. The V and J genes are TRBV18 and TRBJ1-2, with TRBD1 identical over 12 bases. CDR3 length equals 16 residues. Germline CDR1 is KGHSH and CDR2 is LQKENI. V dropped 5 bases and J dropped 4; count of bases not matched to a gene: 8. Variable domain in full (rest from reference TRBV18 and TRBJ1-2): NAGVMQNPRHLVRRRGQEARLRCSPMKGHSHVYWYRQLPEEGLKFMVYLQKENIIDESGMPKERFSAEFPKEGPSILRIQQVVRGDSAAYFCASSWGRDRGPYGYTFGSGTRLTVV.